This T cell receptor beta chain was identified in a study of T cells after yellow fever vaccination. This clonotype was seen a few times. Its antigen is unknown. UMIs and a universal primer site were added when TCR cDNA was made by 5'RACE template switching. MiXCR, run by TCRdb on the 5' RACE reads, gives a single entry per CDR3 protein. The sample carries around 500,000 distinct CDR3 sequences, 20% to 25% recorded once. Whole-study findings and limits: Researchers noted that a small share of clonotypes showed up in both CD4 and CD8 compartments.

V shed 5 bases and J shed 0 bases, with 14 bases lying between them. The CDR3 has 16 amino acids. CDR1 LNHDA and CDR2 SQIVND come from the germline V gene (reference sequence). The TCR originated in a man aged 18 to 29 who received the YFV17D yellow fever vaccine. The V gene is TRBV19, the J gene TRBJ1-5, with a tentative D call TRBD1 (6 bases). Sequenced here: PBMCs, sampled about 21 days after the first yellow fever vaccination. The CDR3 DNA sequence: TGTGCCAGTAGTCTCAGGGGCGTAGGTAGCAATCAGCCCCAGCATTTT. This encodes CASSLRGVGSNQPQHF.